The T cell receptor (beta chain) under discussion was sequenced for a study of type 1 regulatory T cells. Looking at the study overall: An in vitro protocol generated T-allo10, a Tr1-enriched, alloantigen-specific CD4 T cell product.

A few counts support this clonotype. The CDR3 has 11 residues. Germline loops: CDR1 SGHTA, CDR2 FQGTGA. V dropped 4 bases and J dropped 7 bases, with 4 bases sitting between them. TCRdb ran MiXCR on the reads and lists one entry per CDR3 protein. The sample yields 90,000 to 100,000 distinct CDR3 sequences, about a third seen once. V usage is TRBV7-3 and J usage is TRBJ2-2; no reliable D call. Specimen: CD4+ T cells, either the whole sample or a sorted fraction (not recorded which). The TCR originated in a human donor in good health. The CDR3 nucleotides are TGTGCCAGCAGCTCAGGCGGGGAGCTGTTTTTT. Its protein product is CASSSGGELFF.